This T cell receptor beta chain appears in the sequencing data of a study of T-cell reconstitution after alpha-beta-depleted transplantation in children. The TCRbeta library was prepared with unique molecular identifiers. TCRdb passed the PCR reads through MiXCR, listing each CDR3 protein once. The table shows a few hundred thousand distinct CDR3 sequences, with about 9.3% occurring only once. The length of the CDR3 is 15 residues. Germline CDR1 reads SGHVS; CDR2 reads FNYEAQ. Trimming took off 6 bases at V and 5 bases at J, with 19 bases between the two ends. This clonotype was observed many times. The chain links TRBV7-6 to TRBJ2-5, with a weak D call TRBD2 (6 bases). This clonotype originated in a human donor who donated a stem cell graft to a child with acute lymphoblastic leukemia. Source: PBMCs from the stem cell graft donor, taken from the stem cell graft. CDR3 coding DNA: TGTGCCAGCAGGGGGGGTACCTCAGAGTGGGAGACCCAGTACTTC. Amino acid sequence: CASRGGTSEWETQYF.